This entry features one T cell receptor (beta chain) sequence. The data originate from a study of regulatory T cells in long-lasting Graves disease. Looked up from germline, CDR1 is SGHNT and CDR2 is YENEEA. The CDR3 has 13 residues. The germline V and J ends were trimmed by 5 bases and 1 base, with 8 bases remaining between them. CDR3 regions were amplified by Arm-PCR using iRepertoire HTBI primers to build TCR beta libraries. Using its own MiXCR run on the multiplex PCR reads, TCRdb lists one record per CDR3 protein. The table has around 500,000 distinct CDR3 sequences, around 13% seen once. As for time point: newly diagnosed GD, antithyroid drugs for less than 3 months. The TCR library was prepared using RNA isolated from PBMCs. Another study also made use of these data, one on T cells in Graves' hyperthyroidism and ophthalmopathy.

The clonotype originates from a woman in her thirties with Graves disease. The sample consisted of peripheral blood mononuclear cells (PBMCs), taken at new diagnosis, from a patient treated with antithyroid drugs. V and J are TRBV11-3 and TRBJ1-1, with D uncertain. This CDR3 reads CASSKQQNTEAFF. The CDR3 DNA reads TGTGCCAGCAGCAAACAGCAGAACACTGAAGCTTTCTTT.